Sequencing of this T cell receptor (beta chain) was carried out in a study of control samples from healthy donors and cancer patients. The germline gives CDR1 SGHTS, CDR2 YDEGEE. V was pared by 0 bases and J by 0 bases, with 4 bases between. CDR3 length equals 15 residues. The repertoire was sequenced with immunoSEQ multiplex PCR; TCRdb's copy has only in-frame clones and lacks some. The table gives fewer than 200,000 clones; the top ten clones make up roughly 2% of it. The sequenced sample was blood. V usage is TRBV5-8 and J usage is TRBJ1-6; D is ambiguous. This TCR derives from a woman in her 30s in good health. DNA of the CDR3: TGTGCCAGCAGCTTGGGAAGCTCCTATAATTCACCCCTCCACTTT. Translation gives CASSLGSSYNSPLHF.